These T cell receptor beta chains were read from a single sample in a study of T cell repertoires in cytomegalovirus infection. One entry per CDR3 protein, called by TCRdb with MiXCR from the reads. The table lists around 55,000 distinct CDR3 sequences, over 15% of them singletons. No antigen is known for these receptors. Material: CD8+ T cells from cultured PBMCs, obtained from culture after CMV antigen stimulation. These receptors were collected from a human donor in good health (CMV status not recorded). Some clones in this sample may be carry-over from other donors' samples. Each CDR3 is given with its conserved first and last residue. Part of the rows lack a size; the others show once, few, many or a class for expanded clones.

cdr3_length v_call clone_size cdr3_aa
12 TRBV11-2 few CASLAAGNEQFF
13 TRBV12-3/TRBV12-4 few CASSSRQGSGYTF
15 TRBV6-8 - CASSSRTGGTGELFF
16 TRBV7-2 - CASSSPKWTSRNEQFF
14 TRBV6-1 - CASSEAGTSYEQYF
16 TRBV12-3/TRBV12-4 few CASSPISGSSYNEQFF
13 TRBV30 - CAWSVTSSYEQYF
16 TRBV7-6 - CASSSVPGGPPDTQYF
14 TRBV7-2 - CASSFLGEGSPLHF
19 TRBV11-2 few CASSFFRLQGRHDTGELFF
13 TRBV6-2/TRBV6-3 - CASSTQWATEAFF
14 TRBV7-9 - CASSLASGRAELFF
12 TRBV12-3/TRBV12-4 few CASSLEDETQYF
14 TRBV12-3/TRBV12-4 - CASRAGSNYNEQFF
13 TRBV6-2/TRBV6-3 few CASSWSDTDTQYF
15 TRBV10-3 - CAINPSGVDKDTQYF
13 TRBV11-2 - CASGRDRGTEQYF
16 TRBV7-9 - CASRPDGTGGSAEAFF
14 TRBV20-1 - CSARVEGGGVEQFF
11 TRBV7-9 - CASSIGWEQYF
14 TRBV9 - CASSVEDRVETQYF
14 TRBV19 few CASSGTGGWNEQYF
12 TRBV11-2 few CASSSAIYEQYF
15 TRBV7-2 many CASSQGRGRYYGYTF
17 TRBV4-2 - CASSQDWDSDSYNEQFF
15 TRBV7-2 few CASRIPPWSDPGEDF
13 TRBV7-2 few CASSHTSRDEQYF
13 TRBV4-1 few CASSQGRGSPLHF
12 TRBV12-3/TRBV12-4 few CASSWDLEKLFF
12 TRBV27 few CATGTGSQPQHF
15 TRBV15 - CATSRDKRGDQPQHF
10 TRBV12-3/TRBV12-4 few CASSSGEQFF
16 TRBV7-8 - CASSTTGLGMNTEAFF
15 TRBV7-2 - CASSSGGTSVDEQFF
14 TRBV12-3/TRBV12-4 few CASSPGGGNTEAFF
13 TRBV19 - CASSRGGPQPQHF
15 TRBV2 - CASSRAASGANVLTF
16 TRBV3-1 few CASSQDQGGRQETQYF
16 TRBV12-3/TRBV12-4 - CASSQWTSGGHRKQFF
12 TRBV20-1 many CSARDRQIEAFF
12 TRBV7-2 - CASSLGFDTAFF
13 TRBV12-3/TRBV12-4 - CASSFNWAGELFF
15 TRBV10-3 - CAISELAGAGNEQFF
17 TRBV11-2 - CASSLGTSGGNTGELFF
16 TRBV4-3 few CASSPGWGQGTYEQYF
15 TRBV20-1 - CSALVGGADSQPQHF
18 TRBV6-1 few CASSRPRVSRRLGNEQFF
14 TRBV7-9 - CASSPSLWNYGYTF
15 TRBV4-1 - CASSEFQGYSYEQYF
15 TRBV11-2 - CASSRTSGRENEQYF
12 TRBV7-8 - CASSLGREGQYF
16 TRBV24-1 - CATSDPLGGTTGELFF
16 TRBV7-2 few CASSLGQGFYVSEAFF
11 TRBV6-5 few CASSYRDTQYF
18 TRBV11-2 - CASSLRSRATVPQDTQYF
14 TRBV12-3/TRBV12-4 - CASSPSGRDGELFF
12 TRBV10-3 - CAIGQGNSPLHF
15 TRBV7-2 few CASSLSRQPNYGYTF
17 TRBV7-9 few CASSPERVWGLGAEAFF
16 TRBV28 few CASSSPTDYSGNTIYF